The TCR beta chain under discussion was sequenced for a study of T cells after yellow fever vaccination (dated by TCRdb to the late 2010s). At the level of the whole study: Libraries from fractions with low cell numbers were prepared with the SMART-Seq v4 Ultra Low Input RNA kit. To follow T-cell clones before and after both primary and booster YFV17D yellow fever vaccination, bulk TCR alpha and beta repertoires underwent longitudinal sequencing. Two healthy male donors, one aged 18 to 29 and one aged 30 to 40 years, were included in the cohort. Bulk PBMC replicates and cell subsets were isolated from blood drawn at multiple timepoints before and after both primary and secondary immunization.

Sequencing used an Illumina NovaSeq 6000. Synthesis of TCR cDNA relied on 5'RACE template switching, a step that introduced a universal primer site along with unique molecular identifiers. cDNA synthesis was primed from both the TCR alpha and TCR beta constant segments. Library amplification involved two PCR steps, and the second step added sample barcodes and sequencing adapters. Libraries were sequenced on Illumina HiSeq 2500 (2x100 bp) or NovaSeq (2x150 bp). The study's processing was this. MIGEC was used to demultiplex reads and collapse the reads into UMI consensus sequences, and MiXCR was used for V(D)J alignment. Clonotypes responding to the vaccine were identified with edgeR on replicate PBMC samples, with the criteria of FDR below 0.01 and a log2 fold change above 5 up to day 15. Each bulk clonotype received a CD4 or CD8 identity based on whether the sequenced CD4 or CD8 repertoire contained that clonotype at higher abundance. TCRdb reworked the public reads: Q25 trimming with fastp, MiXCR clone assembly, productive beta chains retained. Rows matching on CDR3 protein sequence are summarized as one entry with the most common DNA and genes. The V and J calls come from TCRdb's annotation, not from the publication. The sample contains 250,000 to 400,000 distinct CDR3 sequences, about 4.5% of them found a single time. 15% to 20% of the sample is taken by the ten largest.

The treatment or condition label of this sample denotes: live attenuated yellow fever vaccine strain. At each blood-draw timepoint, two biological replicates of bulk PBMCs were collected. PBMCs were isolated from peripheral blood using a standard Ficoll-Paque protocol. RNA was extracted with TriZol from bulk PBMCs, CD4 and CD8 fractions, and dextramer-positive and dextramer-negative fractions. CDR1 is given as MNHEY and CDR2 as SVGAGI, both from the germline V gene. V gives up 5 bases and J gives up 9 bases, and the segment between their germline ends measures 11 bases. The CDR3 holds 12 amino acids from the cysteine to the phenylalanine. Of the read, only the CDR3 DNA is kept; its 36 bases are in frame from base 1. Here is what the overall study found, with its caveats: A small fraction of clonotypes showed up in both the CD4 and CD8 compartments, probably as a result of convergent recombination. FACS-sorted repertoires could contain abundant contaminating clonotypes from the bulk population, so computational filtering was required. After the booster, most clones that had expanded after primary vaccination were detected again (about 95% of CD4 and around nine tenths of CD8), suggesting broad maintenance of memory. Compared with the primary T-cell response, the secondary T-cell response was faster but weaker, reaching its peak on day 5 rather than on day 15. The study included only two donors, which limits how far the findings can be generalized.

This clonotype was seen ten or more times. No antigen is known for it. No quality values exist for individual bases; no much larger clone is one base distant. The V and J segments used are TRBV6-5 and TRBJ2-4, and possibly TRBD2, on 6 matching bases. This clonotype originated in a man younger than 30 who received the YFV17D yellow fever vaccine. Sequenced material: PBMCs, taken 15 days after the yellow fever booster vaccination. The nucleotides read TGTGCCAGCAGTCACAAGGAGGGCATTCAGTACTTC. Translated, this gives CASSHKEGIQYF.